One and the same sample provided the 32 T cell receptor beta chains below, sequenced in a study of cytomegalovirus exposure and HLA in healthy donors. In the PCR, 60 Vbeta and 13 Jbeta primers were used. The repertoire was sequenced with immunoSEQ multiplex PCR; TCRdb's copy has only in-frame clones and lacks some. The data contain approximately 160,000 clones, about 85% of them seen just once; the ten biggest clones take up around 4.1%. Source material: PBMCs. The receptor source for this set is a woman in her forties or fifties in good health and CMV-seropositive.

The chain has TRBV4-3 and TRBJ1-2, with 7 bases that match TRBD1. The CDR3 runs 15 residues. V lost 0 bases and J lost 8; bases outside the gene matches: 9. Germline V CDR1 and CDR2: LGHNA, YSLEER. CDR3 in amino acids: CASSQDHTQGFGYTF. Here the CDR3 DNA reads TGCGCCAGCAGCCAAGACCACACACAGGGGTTCGGCTACACCTTC.

The CDR3, as DNA: TGTGCCTGGAGTGTGACAGGGGGCGCGTCAGATACGCAGTATTTT. Its translation is CAWSVTGGASDTQYF. The chain combines TRBV30 with TRBJ2-3; 10 bases agree with TRBD1. Germline loops: CDR1 GTSNPN, CDR2 SVGIG (reference sequence). The CDR3 runs to 15 residues. J lost 4 bases, V lost 0 bases, and 4 bases had no gene match.

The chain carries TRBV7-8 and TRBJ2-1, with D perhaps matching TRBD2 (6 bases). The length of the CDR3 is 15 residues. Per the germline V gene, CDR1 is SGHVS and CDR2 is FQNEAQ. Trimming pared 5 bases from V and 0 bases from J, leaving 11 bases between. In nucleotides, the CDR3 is TGTGCCAGCAGCCCGGGACTTTTCTCCTACAATGAGCAGTTCTTC. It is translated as CASSPGLFSYNEQFF.

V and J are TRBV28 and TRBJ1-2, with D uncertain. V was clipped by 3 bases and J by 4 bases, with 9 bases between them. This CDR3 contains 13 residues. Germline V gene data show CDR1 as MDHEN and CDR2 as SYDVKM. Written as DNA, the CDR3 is TGTGCCAGCAGTTTGCCAGAGGCCTATGGCTACACCTTC. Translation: CASSLPEAYGYTF.

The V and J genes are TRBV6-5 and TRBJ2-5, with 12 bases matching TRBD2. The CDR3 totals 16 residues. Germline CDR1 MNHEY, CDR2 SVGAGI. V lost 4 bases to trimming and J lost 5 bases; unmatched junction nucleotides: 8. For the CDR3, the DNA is TGTGCCAGCAGTTGGACTAGCGGGAAGGGCGGGGAGACCCAGTACTTC. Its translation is CASSWTSGKGGETQYF.

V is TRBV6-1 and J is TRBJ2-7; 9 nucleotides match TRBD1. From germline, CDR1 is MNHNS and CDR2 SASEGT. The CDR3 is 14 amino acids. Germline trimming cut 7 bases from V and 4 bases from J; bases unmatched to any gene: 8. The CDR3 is CASKRGQGLYEQYF. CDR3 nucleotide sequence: TGTGCCAGCAAGAGGGGACAGGGACTATACGAGCAGTACTTC.

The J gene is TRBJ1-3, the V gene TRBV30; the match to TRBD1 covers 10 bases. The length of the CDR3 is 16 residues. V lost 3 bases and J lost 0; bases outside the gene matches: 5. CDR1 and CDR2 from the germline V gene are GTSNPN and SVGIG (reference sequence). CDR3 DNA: TGTGCCTGGAGCAAGGGACAGGGGTTCTCTGGAAACACCATATATTTT. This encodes CAWSKGQGFSGNTIYF. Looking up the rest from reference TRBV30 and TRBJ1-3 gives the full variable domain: SQTIHQWPATLVQPVGSPLSLECTVEGTSNPNLYWYRQAAGRGLQLLFYSVGIGQISSEVPQNLSASRPQDRQFILSSKKLLLSDSGFYLCAWSKGQGFSGNTIYFGEGSWLTVV.

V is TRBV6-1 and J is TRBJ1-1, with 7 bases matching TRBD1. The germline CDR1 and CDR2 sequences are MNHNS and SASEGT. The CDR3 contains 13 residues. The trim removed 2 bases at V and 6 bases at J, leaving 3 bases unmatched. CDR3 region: CASSERGTAEAFF. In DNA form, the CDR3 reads TGTGCCAGCAGTGAACGAGGGACAGCTGAAGCTTTCTTT.

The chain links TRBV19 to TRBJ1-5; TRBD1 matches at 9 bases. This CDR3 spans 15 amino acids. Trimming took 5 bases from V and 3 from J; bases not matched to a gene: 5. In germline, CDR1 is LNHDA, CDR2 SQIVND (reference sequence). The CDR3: CASSPDRGVNQPQHF. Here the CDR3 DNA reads TGTGCCAGTAGTCCGGACAGGGGCGTCAATCAGCCCCAGCATTTT.

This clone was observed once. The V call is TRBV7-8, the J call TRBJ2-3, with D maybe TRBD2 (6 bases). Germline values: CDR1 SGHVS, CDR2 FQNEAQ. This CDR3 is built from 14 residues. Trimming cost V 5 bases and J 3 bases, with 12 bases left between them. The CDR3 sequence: CASSLQRVTDTQYF. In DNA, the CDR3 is TGTGCCAGCAGCCTACAGCGGGTAACAGATACGCAGTATTTT. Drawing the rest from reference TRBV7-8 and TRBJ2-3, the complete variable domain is GAGVSQSPRYKVAKRGQDVALRCDPISGHVSLFWYQQALGQGPEFLTYFQNEAQLDKSGLPSDRFFAERPEGSVSTLKIQRTQQEDSAVYLCASSLQRVTDTQYFGPGTRLTVL.

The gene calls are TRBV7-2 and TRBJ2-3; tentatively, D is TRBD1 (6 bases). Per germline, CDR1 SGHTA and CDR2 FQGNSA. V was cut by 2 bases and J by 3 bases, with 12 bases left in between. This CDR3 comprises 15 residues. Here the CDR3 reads CASSLWGPGTDTQYF. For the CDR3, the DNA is TGTGCCAGCAGCTTATGGGGGCCCGGAACAGATACGCAGTATTTT. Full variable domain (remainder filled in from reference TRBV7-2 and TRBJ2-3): GAGVSQSPSNKVTEKGKDVELRCDPISGHTALYWYRQSLGQGLEFLIYFQGNSAPDKSGLPSDRFSAERTGGSVSTLTIQRTQQEDSAVYLCASSLWGPGTDTQYFGPGTRLTVL.

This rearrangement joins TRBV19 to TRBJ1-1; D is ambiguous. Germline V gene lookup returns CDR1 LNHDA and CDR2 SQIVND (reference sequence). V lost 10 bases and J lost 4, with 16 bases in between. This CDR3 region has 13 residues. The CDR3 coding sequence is TGTGCCACCCACCGCGAGTCGGGCACTGAAGCTTTCTTT. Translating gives CATHRESGTEAFF.

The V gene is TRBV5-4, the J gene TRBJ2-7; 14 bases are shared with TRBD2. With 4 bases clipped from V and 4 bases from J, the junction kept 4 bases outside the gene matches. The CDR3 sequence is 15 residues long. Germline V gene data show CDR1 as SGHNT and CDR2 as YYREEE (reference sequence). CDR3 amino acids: CASSTGLAGVYEQYF. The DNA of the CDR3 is TGTGCCAGCAGCACGGGACTAGCGGGGGTTTACGAGCAGTACTTC.

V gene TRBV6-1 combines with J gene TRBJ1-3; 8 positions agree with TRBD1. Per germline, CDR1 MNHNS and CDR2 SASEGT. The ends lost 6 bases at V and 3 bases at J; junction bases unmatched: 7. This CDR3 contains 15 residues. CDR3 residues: CASSRTGTIGNTIYF. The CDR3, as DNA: TGTGCCAGCAGCCGGACAGGGACCATTGGAAACACCATATATTTT.

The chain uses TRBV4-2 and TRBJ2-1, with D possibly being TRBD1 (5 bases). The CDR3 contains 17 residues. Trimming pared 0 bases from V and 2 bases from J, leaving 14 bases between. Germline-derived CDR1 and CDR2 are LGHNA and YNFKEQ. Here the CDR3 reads CASSQDMAKGTYNEQFF. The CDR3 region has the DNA TGTGCCAGCAGCCAAGATATGGCGAAGGGGACCTACAATGAGCAGTTCTTC.

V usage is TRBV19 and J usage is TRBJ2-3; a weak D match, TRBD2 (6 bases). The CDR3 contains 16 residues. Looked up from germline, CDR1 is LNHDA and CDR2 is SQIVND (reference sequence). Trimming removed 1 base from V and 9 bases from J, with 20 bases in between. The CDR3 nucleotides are TGTGCCAGTAGTATAGGTGATAGCCGAAATGCGGGGACGCAGTATTTT. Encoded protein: CASSIGDSRNAGTQYF.

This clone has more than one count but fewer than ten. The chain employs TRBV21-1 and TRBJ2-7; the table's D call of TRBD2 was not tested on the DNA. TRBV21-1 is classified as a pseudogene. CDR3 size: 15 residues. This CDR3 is CASSKGGLPTYEQYF. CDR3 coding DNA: TGTGCCAGCAGCAAGGGGGGACTGCCGACCTACGAGCAGTACTTC.

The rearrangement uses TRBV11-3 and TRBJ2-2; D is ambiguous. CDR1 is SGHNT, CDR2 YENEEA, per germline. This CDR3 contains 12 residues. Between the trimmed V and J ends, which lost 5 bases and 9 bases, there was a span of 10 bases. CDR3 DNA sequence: TGTGCCAGCAGCCCCAGGTCCCGGGAGCTGTTTTTT. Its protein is CASSPRSRELFF.

CDR3 loop: CASSPFTGGGYEQYF. In nucleotides, the CDR3 is TGTGCCAGCTCACCCTTCACAGGGGGCGGATACGAGCAGTACTTC. This sequence joins TRBV18 and TRBJ2-7; 9 nucleotides line up with TRBD1. V gave up 3 bases and J gave up 4 bases; unmatched junction bases: 7. The germline gives CDR1 KGHSH, CDR2 LQKENI. The CDR3 totals 15 residues.

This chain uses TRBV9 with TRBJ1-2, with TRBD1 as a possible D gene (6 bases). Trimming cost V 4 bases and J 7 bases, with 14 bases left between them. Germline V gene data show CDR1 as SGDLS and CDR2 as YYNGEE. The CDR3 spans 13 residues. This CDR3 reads CASSPDRFGGYTF. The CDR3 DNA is TGTGCCAGCAGCCCAGACAGGTTTGGTGGCTACACCTTC.

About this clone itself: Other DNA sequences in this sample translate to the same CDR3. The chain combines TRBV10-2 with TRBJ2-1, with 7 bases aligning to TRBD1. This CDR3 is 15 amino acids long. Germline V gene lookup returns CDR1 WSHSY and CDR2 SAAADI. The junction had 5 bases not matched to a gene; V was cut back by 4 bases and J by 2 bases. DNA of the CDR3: TGCGCCAGCAGTGCTGTTCAGGGGGCCTACAATGAGCAGTTCTTC. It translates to CASSAVQGAYNEQFF.

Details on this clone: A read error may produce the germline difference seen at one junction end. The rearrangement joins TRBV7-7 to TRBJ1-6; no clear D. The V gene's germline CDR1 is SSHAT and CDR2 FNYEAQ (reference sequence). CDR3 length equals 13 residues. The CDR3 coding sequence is TGTGCTAGCAGCTTATCTCCAGGCTCACCCCACCACTTT. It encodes CASSLSPGSPHHF.

CDR3 sequence (DNA): TGTGCCAGCAGTGTAGCGGGAGGAGGGTACGAGCAGTACTTC. This encodes CASSVAGGGYEQYF. The chain has TRBV6-1 and TRBJ2-5; 10 bases agree with TRBD2. The end of the DNA is better explained by TRBJ2-7, so the J call may be wrong. Germline V gene data show CDR1 as MNHNS and CDR2 as SASEGT. The CDR3 contains 14 residues.

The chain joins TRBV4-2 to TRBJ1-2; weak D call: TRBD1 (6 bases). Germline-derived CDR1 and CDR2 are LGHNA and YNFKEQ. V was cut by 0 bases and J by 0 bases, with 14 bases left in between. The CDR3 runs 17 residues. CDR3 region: CASSQDEGGGPNYGYTF. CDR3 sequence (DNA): TGTGCCAGCAGCCAAGATGAAGGGGGGGGTCCTAACTATGGCTACACCTTC.

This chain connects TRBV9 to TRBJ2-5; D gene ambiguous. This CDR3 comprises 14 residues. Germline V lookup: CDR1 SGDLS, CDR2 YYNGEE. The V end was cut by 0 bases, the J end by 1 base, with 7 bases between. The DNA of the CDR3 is TGTGCCAGCAGCGTAGGACTGGGCCAAGAGACCCAGTACTTC. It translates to CASSVGLGQETQYF.

The CDR3 DNA sequence: TGTGCCAGTAGTAGACTTCCGGGACAGGGGGCAGGGCAGTACTTC. Translation gives CASSRLPGQGAGQYF. The genes are TRBV19 and TRBJ2-4, with 12 bases aligning to TRBD1. After removal of 4 bases from V and 13 bases from J, the junction contained 11 bases not matched to a gene. The CDR3 consists of 15 residues. Germline V gene lookup returns CDR1 LNHDA and CDR2 SQIVND (reference sequence).

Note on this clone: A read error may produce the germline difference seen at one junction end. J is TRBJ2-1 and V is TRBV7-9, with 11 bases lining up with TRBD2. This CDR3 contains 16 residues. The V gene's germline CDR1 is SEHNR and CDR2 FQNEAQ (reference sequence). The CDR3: CASTLTSGRSYNEQFF. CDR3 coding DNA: TGTGCCAGCACCTTAACTAGCGGGAGATCCTACAATGAGCAGTTCTTC.

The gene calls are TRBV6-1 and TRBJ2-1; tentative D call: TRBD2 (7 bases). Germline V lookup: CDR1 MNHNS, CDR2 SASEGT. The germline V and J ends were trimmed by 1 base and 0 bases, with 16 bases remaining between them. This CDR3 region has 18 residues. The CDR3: CASSEEGGDTSSYNEQFF. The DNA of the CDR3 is TGTGCCAGCAGTGAAGAGGGGGGGGACACAAGCTCCTACAATGAGCAGTTCTTC.

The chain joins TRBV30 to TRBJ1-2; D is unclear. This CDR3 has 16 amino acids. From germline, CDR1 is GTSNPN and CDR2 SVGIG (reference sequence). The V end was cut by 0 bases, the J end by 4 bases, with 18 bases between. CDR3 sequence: CAWSVRRSGGIYGYTF. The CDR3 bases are TGTGCCTGGAGTGTACGACGGAGCGGCGGGATCTATGGCTACACCTTC.

This chain's CDR3 is CASSWTLGITGEQFF. The CDR3 nucleotides are TGTGCCAGCAGCTGGACTCTTGGTATCACTGGGGAGCAGTTCTTC. V usage is TRBV7-6 and J usage is TRBJ2-1, with D perhaps TRBD2 (5 bases). This CDR3 has 15 amino acids. The V and J ends lost 4 bases and 10 bases respectively, with 20 bases between them. Germline values: CDR1 SGHVS, CDR2 FNYEAQ.

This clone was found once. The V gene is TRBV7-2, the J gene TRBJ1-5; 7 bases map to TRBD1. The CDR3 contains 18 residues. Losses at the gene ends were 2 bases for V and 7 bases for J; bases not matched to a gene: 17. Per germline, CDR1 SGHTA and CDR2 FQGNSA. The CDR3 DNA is TGTGCCAGCAGCTTATTCTTTTCTCGAGGACAGGTGGAGCAGCCCCAGCATTTT. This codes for CASSLFFSRGQVEQPQHF.

The DNA for the CDR3 is TGTGCCATCAGCCCTTATGAGCGAAACACCATATATTTT. Translating gives CAISPYERNTIYF. The J gene is TRBJ1-3, the V gene TRBV10-3, with D unclear. CDR3 size: 13 residues. V was pared by 6 bases and J by 5 bases, with 11 bases between. Germline values: CDR1 ENHRY, CDR2 SYGVKD.